What follows is one T cell receptor (beta chain) and its context. The data stem from a study of blood T cell repertoires in COVID-19. Study overall: The origin of the acute and convalescent COVID-19 samples was the United States, Italy and Spain.

In germline, CDR1 is SGHNT, CDR2 YYREEE (reference sequence). V lost 4 bases, J lost 0 bases, and 11 bases stayed unmatched. The CDR3 contains 18 residues. The age range of participants was 18 to 89 years, with residence in around 22 US areas. Cohort allocation depended upon clinical history that participants reported. In the authors' workflow: The assay estimated nucleated cells by amplifying reference gene primers. Data came from immunoSEQ multiplex PCR; TCRdb stores just in-frame clones and leaves some out. V, J and clone size reflect that table, while D and trimming were determined from the DNA. The sample lists about 180,000 clones, roughly nine tenths seen once, with approximately 2.1% in the top ten.

The sample consisted of PBMCs or T cells enriched from blood (not recorded which). The sequence came from a woman aged 40 to 49 with acute COVID-19. This sequence joins TRBV5-4 and TRBJ2-3; 10 bases match TRBD2. This CDR3 is CASSTGTSAVASTDTQYF. CDR3 nucleotide sequence: TGTGCCAGCAGCACCGGGACTAGCGCCGTAGCTAGCACAGATACGCAGTATTTT.